What follows describes a single T cell receptor (beta chain). In germline, CDR1 is MNHEY, CDR2 SVGAGI. V dropped 7 bases and J dropped 0 bases, with 13 bases sitting between them. This CDR3 spans 15 amino acids. This sample is part of a study of cytomegalovirus exposure and HLA in healthy donors. Vbeta (60) and Jbeta (13) primers were used in the PCR. TCRdb's table, derived via immunoSEQ multiplex PCR, lists solely in-frame clones and lacks some. This sample has approximately 100,000 clones; about 80% occur once, and the top ten carry 2.5% to 3.5%. Every donor was a healthy person donating bone marrow.

This TCR was recovered from a woman aged 40 to 55 in good health and CMV-seronegative. The chain joins TRBV6-5 to TRBJ2-1, with a possible D match to TRBD1 (5 bases). Sequencing was performed on PBMCs. CDR3 amino acids: CASKTGRGSYNEQFF. The CDR3 region has the DNA TGTGCCAGCAAAACTGGTAGGGGCTCCTACAATGAGCAGTTCTTC.